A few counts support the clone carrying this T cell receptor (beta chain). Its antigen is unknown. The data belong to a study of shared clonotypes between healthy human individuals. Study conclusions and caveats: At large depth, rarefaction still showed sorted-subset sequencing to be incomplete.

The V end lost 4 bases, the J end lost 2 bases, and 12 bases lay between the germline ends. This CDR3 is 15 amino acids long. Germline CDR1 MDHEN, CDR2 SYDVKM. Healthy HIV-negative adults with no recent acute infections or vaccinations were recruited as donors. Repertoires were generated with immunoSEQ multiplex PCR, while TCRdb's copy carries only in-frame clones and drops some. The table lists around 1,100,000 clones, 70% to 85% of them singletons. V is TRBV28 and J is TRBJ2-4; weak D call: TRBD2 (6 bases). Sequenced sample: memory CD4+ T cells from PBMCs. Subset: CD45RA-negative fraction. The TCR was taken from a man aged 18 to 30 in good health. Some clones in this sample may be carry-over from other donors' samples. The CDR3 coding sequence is TGTGCCAGCAGTTCGGGAGATGTAACCAAAAACATTCAGTACTTC. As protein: CASSSGDVTKNIQYF.